This T cell receptor (beta chain) originates from a study of blood T cell repertoires in COVID-19. As for the study in general: Samples representing acute and convalescent COVID-19 were sourced from the United States, Italy and Spain.

The age range of participants was 18 to 89 years, with residence in about two dozen US areas. Categorization into cohorts depended on clinical history that participants reported. Methods used by the authors: Nucleated cell number was recorded as an estimate derived from reference gene primer amplification. Sequencing used immunoSEQ multiplex PCR; TCRdb keeps in-frame clones, though not all of them. The V and J calls and clone size are taken from that table; D and trimming were inferred from the DNA. Of 250,000 or so clones in the sample, about 91% were seen once. Trimming cost V 7 bases and J 5 bases; bases outside gene matches: 13. CDR1 is SGHRS and CDR2 is YFSETQ in the germline V gene. The CDR3 totals 16 residues.

This chain uses TRBV5-1 with TRBJ2-3; 10 bases match TRBD1. The sequencing input was PBMCs or T cells enriched from blood (not recorded which). The receptor comes from a woman aged 40 to 55 with acute COVID-19. This CDR3 is CASGGRDRGLRDTQYF. CDR3 DNA sequence: TGCGCCAGCGGGGGGCGGGACAGGGGCTTGCGAGATACGCAGTATTTT.